What follows are 25 T cell receptor beta chains derived from one specimen sequenced in a study of metastatic and nonmetastatic thyroid tumors. From the PCR reads, TCRdb re-called clones with MiXCR. Of more than 90,000 clones detected, 9.5% to 15% appear once; the ten largest clones hold around 11%. All patients were untreated before thyroid surgery. Sample: blood. These receptor sequences come from a female donor with papillary thyroid cancer or a benign thyroid nodule (not recorded which). Some clones in this sample may be carry-over from other donors' samples.

A note on this clone: One end of the junction fails to match germline, which may point to a read error. The gene calls are TRBV20-1 and TRBJ1-2; TRBD1 matches 8 bases. Germline-derived CDR1 and CDR2 are DFQATT and SNEGSKA (reference sequence). The CDR3 length is 14 residues. The CDR3 DNA reads as TGCAGTGCTAGAGAGGCAGGGGGCGCAGGTGGGTACAACTTC. Translation gives CSAREAGGAGGYNF.

This clone was counted at least ten times. The chain has TRBV20-1 and TRBJ2-7; no firm D call. The V end lost 6 bases, the J end lost 3 bases, and 18 bases lay between the germline ends. The CDR3 has 14 amino acids. CDR1 and CDR2 (germline): DFQATT, SNEGSKA (reference sequence). The CDR3 DNA follows: TGCAGTGCGAGCGATTTAGGGAACGGCTACGAGCAGTACTTC. Translating gives CSASDLGNGYEQYF.

J is TRBJ2-3 and V is TRBV20-1; tentatively, D is TRBD2 (6 bases). The CDR3 is 15 amino acids. Between the trimmed V and J ends, which lost 6 bases and 0 bases, there was a span of 16 bases. Germline CDR1 and CDR2: DFQATT and SNEGSKA (reference sequence). In nucleotides, the CDR3 is TGCAGTGCCAAAGCCGGGACTGGGAGCACAGATACGCAGTATTTT. As protein: CSAKAGTGSTDTQYF.

This clone appeared many times. The DNA for the CDR3 is TGTGCCAGCAGCTTAGGACAGGGGGTAAGCAATGAGCAGTTCTTC. Its translation is CASSLGQGVSNEQFF. The V and J genes are TRBV7-9 and TRBJ2-1; 9 nucleotides line up with TRBD1. J gave up 6 bases and V 1 base, and 4 bases lay outside the gene matches. CDR1 is SEHNR and CDR2 is FQNEAQ in the germline V gene (reference sequence). This CDR3 is built from 15 residues.

This clone was detected many times. The rearrangement joins TRBV2 to TRBJ1-2; the D gene is possibly TRBD1 (5 bases). Trimming stripped 5 bases from V and 6 bases from J, with 10 bases between. This CDR3 region has 12 residues. The V gene's germline CDR1 is SNHLY and CDR2 FYNNEI. This CDR3 reads CASSRQGNGYTF. Written as DNA, the CDR3 is TGTGCCAGCAGTAGGCAGGGAAATGGCTACACCTTC.

This clone was picked up many times. Other DNA sequences of this sample code for an identical CDR3. V and J are TRBV2 and TRBJ1-2, with 9 bases lining up with TRBD1. V lost 6 bases, J lost 8 bases, and 7 bases stayed unmatched. The germline V gene has CDR1 SNHLY and CDR2 FYNNEI. This CDR3 region has 13 residues. As DNA, the CDR3 is TGTGCCAGCAGGGGGGGACAGGGACGAGGCTACACCTTC. Residues: CASRGGQGRGYTF.

This clone came up many times. The V gene is TRBV5-1, the J gene TRBJ1-3; TRBD1 matches 10 bases. Germline CDR1 reads SGHRS; CDR2 reads YFSETQ. Trimming at V came to 4 bases and at J to 8 bases, leaving 6 bases not matched to a gene. CDR3 length equals 14 residues. CDR3 amino acids: CASSTGQGSDTIYF. The CDR3 coding sequence is TGCGCCAGCAGCACGGGACAGGGGTCGGACACCATATATTTT. The full variable domain, with the rest looked up from reference TRBV5-1 and TRBJ1-3, is KAGVTQTPRYLIKTRGQQVTLSCSPISGHRSVSWYQQTPGQGLQFLFEYFSETQRNKGNFPGRFSGRQFSNSRSEMNVSTLELGDSALYLCASSTGQGSDTIYFGEGSWLTVV.

Concerning this clone itself: A much larger clone lies one base from this, so it may be a read error. The chain carries TRBV24-1 and TRBJ2-2, with 11 bases fitting TRBD1. Germline values: CDR1 KGHDR, CDR2 SFDVKD. This CDR3 is built from 19 residues. With V trimmed by 1 base and J by 9 bases, 15 bases remained unmatched. The CDR3 DNA sequence: TGTGCCACCAGTGATTTCCCCCGTCCTGGGACAGGGGGTCCCTGGGAGCTGTTTTTT. Its translation is CATSDFPRPGTGGPWELFF.

This clone appeared many times. The chain couples TRBV6-1 to TRBJ1-5, with a weak D call TRBD1 (5 bases). The V end was cut by 6 bases, the J end by 5 bases, with 14 bases between. Germline CDR1 and CDR2: MNHNS and SASEGT. This CDR3 region has 14 residues. CDR3 amino acids: CASSRGVADQPQHF. In DNA form, the CDR3 reads TGTGCCAGCAGCCGGGGGGTAGCCGATCAGCCCCAGCATTTT.

For this clone: A much more abundant neighbour one base away suggests this may be a read error. J is TRBJ2-4 and V is TRBV19; D gene unclear. Germline CDR1 and CDR2: LNHDA and SQIVND (reference sequence). V was pared by 3 bases and J by 8 bases, with 20 bases between. The CDR3 has 16 residues. The CDR3 region is CASSMCRKEVGYIQYF. The CDR3 DNA sequence: TGTGCCAGTAGTATGTGCAGAAAAGAGGTTGGATACATTCAGTACTTC.

This clone was detected many times. At one of its ends the junction is not consistent with the germline gene, which may arise from a read error. The V gene is TRBV4-1, the J gene TRBJ2-7; D is possibly TRBD1 (5 bases). CDR1 is MGHRA and CDR2 is YSYEKL in the germline V gene. This CDR3 region has 17 residues. The chain's CDR3 is CASSQGPWGPRAYGQYF. The DNA of the CDR3 is TGCGCCAGCAGCCAAGGCCCGTGGGGCCCAAGGGCCTACGGGCAGTACTTC.

The chain is built from TRBV28 and TRBJ2-7; TRBD2 aligns across 7 bases. The junction had 5 bases not matched to a gene; V was cut back by 3 bases and J by 0 bases. Germline V lookup: CDR1 MDHEN, CDR2 SYDVKM. The CDR3 extends over 15 amino acids. The DNA of the CDR3 is TGTGCCAGCAGTTTGTCCGCTAGCGGCTCCTACGAGCAGTACTTC. The encoded protein is CASSLSASGSYEQYF.

This clone was seen at least ten times. V gene TRBV24-1 combines with J gene TRBJ1-5, with a possible D match to TRBD1 (6 bases). Trimming shortened V by 3 bases and J by 3 bases, and 8 bases separated the two germline ends. Per germline, CDR1 KGHDR and CDR2 SFDVKD. The CDR3 is 14 residues long. Here the CDR3 reads CATSDPGDNQPQHF. The CDR3 nucleotides are TGTGCCACCAGTGATCCAGGGGACAATCAGCCCCAGCATTTT.

The rearrangement uses TRBV12-3 or TRBV12-4 and TRBJ1-5, with TRBD1 matching over 7 bases. J gave up 4 bases and V 4 bases, and 1 base lay outside the gene matches. The CDR3 runs 13 residues. The chain's CDR3 is CASSSDRNQPQHF. Here the CDR3 DNA reads TGTGCCAGCAGTTCGGACAGGAATCAGCCCCAGCATTTT.

The chain is built from TRBV29-1 and TRBJ2-3; no clear D gene. The length of the CDR3 is 14 residues. V lost 6 bases, J lost 0 bases, and 13 bases lay in between. Germline CDR1 is SQVTM and CDR2 is ANQGSEA. DNA for the CDR3: TGCAGCGTCGGCTTAGTGAGTAGCACAGATACGCAGTATTTT. Its protein is CSVGLVSSTDTQYF.

This clone has at least ten counts. The CDR3 bases are TGTGCCAGCAGCTCCCAGGGGACTACCGGGGAGCTGTTTTTT. Its protein is CASSSQGTTGELFF. The chain links TRBV7-2 to TRBJ2-2; perhaps D is TRBD1 or TRBD2 (6 bases each). V was cut by 4 bases and J by 5 bases, with 11 bases left in between. CDR3 length: 14 amino acids. In germline, CDR1 is SGHTA, CDR2 FQGNSA.

This clone was counted many times. The genes are TRBV10-3 and TRBJ2-7; 9 bases are a match to TRBD1. Trimming cost V 8 bases and J 6 bases; bases outside gene matches: 8. This CDR3 region has 13 residues. CDR1 is ENHRY, CDR2 SYGVKD, per germline. The CDR3 spells CAIAGTGLPEQYF. The CDR3, as DNA: TGTGCCATCGCCGGGACAGGGTTACCCGAGCAGTACTTC.

The table lists this clone with many counts. The chain combines TRBV9 with TRBJ2-2; D is unclear. This CDR3 comprises 13 residues. The germline V gene has CDR1 SGDLS and CDR2 YYNGEE. V was cut by 2 bases and J by 2 bases, with 4 bases left in between. CDR3 residues: CASSVGNTGELFF. CDR3 DNA: TGTGCCAGCAGCGTCGGTAACACCGGGGAGCTGTTTTTT.

This clone was seen many times. The chain employs TRBV7-9 and TRBJ2-2; D remains unclear. Between the trimmed V and J ends, which lost 1 base and 1 base, there was a span of 7 bases. The CDR3 runs to 15 residues. The germline gives CDR1 SEHNR, CDR2 FQNEAQ (reference sequence). The CDR3 nucleotides read TGTGCCAGCAGCTTAGGGACGGTGAACACCGGGGAGCTGTTTTTT. As protein: CASSLGTVNTGELFF.

The table lists this clone with many counts. V and J are TRBV19 and TRBJ1-6; a possible D gene is TRBD1 (5 bases). Germline V CDR1 and CDR2: LNHDA, SQIVND (reference sequence). Trimming stripped 4 bases from V and 7 bases from J, with 11 bases between. This CDR3 comprises 14 residues. The CDR3 spells CASSRVGTNSPLHF. The CDR3, as DNA: TGTGCCAGTAGTAGGGTCGGGACGAATTCACCCCTCCACTTT. Complete variable domain (other parts from reference TRBV19 and TRBJ1-6): DGGITQSPKYLFRKEGQNVTLSCEQNLNHDAMYWYRQDPGQGLRLIYYSQIVNDFQKGDIAEGYSVSREKKESFPLTVTSAQKNPTAFYLCASSRVGTNSPLHFGNGTRLTVT.

This clone has a count of ten or more. The rearrangement uses TRBV19 and TRBJ2-1; 7 bases match TRBD1. CDR3 length: 15 residues. With V trimmed by 6 bases and J by 0 bases, 5 bases remained unmatched. Germline lookup yields CDR1 LNHDA and CDR2 SQIVND (reference sequence). CDR3 nucleotides: TGTGCCAGTAGCAACAGGGGCGTCTCCTACAATGAGCAGTTCTTC. Amino acid sequence: CASSNRGVSYNEQFF.

In this sample, this clone turned up many times. Compared with germline, one end of the junction differs, possibly owing to a read error. The J gene is TRBJ2-3, the V gene TRBV4-2; perhaps TRBD2 as D (5 bases). This CDR3 comprises 17 residues. In germline, CDR1 is LGHNA, CDR2 YNFKEQ. This CDR3 is CASSQDSWLARTDTQYF. The CDR3 nucleotides read TGCGCCAGCAGCCAAGATTCTTGGCTAGCTCGCACAGATACGCAGTATTTT.

This clone was picked up many times. This rearrangement joins TRBV11-2 to TRBJ2-3; 9 bases fit TRBD2. The V gene end was trimmed by 4 bases and the J gene end by 7 bases; junction bases not matched to a gene: 12. Germline V lookup: CDR1 SGHAT, CDR2 FQNNGV. The CDR3 consists of 16 residues. CDR3 sequence reads: CASSSTGTSSWYTQYF. The CDR3, as DNA: TGTGCCAGCAGCTCGACCGGGACTAGCTCATGGTATACGCAGTATTTT.

This clone came up a few times. The J gene is TRBJ2-3, the V gene TRBV9, with D perhaps assigned TRBD1 or TRBD2 (5 bases each). V was pared by 4 bases and J by 0 bases, with 12 bases between. The germline CDR1 and CDR2 sequences are SGDLS and YYNGEE. The CDR3 is made up of 15 amino acids. Here the CDR3 reads CASSRDPSSTDTQYF. As DNA, the CDR3 is TGTGCCAGCAGCAGGGACCCTTCGAGCACAGATACGCAGTATTTT. Full variable domain (rest looked up from reference TRBV9 and TRBJ2-3): DSGVTQTPKHLITATGQRVTLRCSPRSGDLSVYWYQQSLDQGLQFLIQYYNGEERAKGNILERFSAQQFPDLHSELNLSSLELGDSALYFCASSRDPSSTDTQYFGPGTRLTVL.

Of note for this clone: A read error may produce the germline difference seen at one junction end. The chain combines TRBV6-5 with TRBJ1-6; no clear D. Germline V gene data show CDR1 as MNHEY and CDR2 as SVGAGI. The CDR3 runs to 14 residues. The CDR3 spells CASSYSSLNSPLHF. The CDR3 region has the DNA TGTGCCAGCAGTTACTCGAGTCTTAATTCACCCCTCCACTTC.